The 30 T cell receptor beta chains presented below share a single source sample, sequenced in a study of Tregs in tolerant kidney transplant recipients. Using immunoSEQ multiplex PCR, the repertoire was profiled, and TCRdb retains in-frame clones only, with some absent. The sample includes roughly 66,000 clones, 80% to 95% seen only once; the top ten take approximately 11%. Sequencing was performed on CD8+ T cells from blood, taken before the transplant. The receptors derive from a human donor who received a combined kidney and bone marrow transplant.

V usage is TRBV28 and J usage is TRBJ2-3; 9 bases agree with TRBD2. V trimming: 6 bases; J trimming: 2 bases; junction bases outside the gene matches: 12. The CDR3 spans 17 residues. Germline V CDR1 and CDR2: MDHEN, SYDVKM. CDR3 sequence (DNA): TGTGCCAGCAGCCGGGCACATAGCGGGGGATTCACAGATACGCAGTATTTT. This sequence encodes CASSRAHSGGFTDTQYF. The variable domain in full, completed from reference TRBV28 and TRBJ2-3, reads DVKVTQSSRYLVKRTGEKVFLECVQDMDHENMFWYRQDPGLGLRLIYFSYDVKMKEKGDIPEGYSVSREKKERFSLILESASTNQTSMYLCASSRAHSGGFTDTQYFGPGTRLTVL.

V is TRBV6-4 and J is TRBJ2-1; 7 bases are a match to TRBD1. CDR1 is MRHNA and CDR2 is SNTAGT in the germline V gene. The CDR3 runs 13 residues. With V trimmed by 9 bases and J by 3 bases, 5 bases remained unmatched. The CDR3 coding sequence is TGTGCCAGTTTCGACAGGGTCTACAATGAGCAGTTCTTC. Its translation: CASFDRVYNEQFF.

The chain links TRBV4-3 to TRBJ2-7; D is unresolved. Germline V gene sequence: CDR1 LGHNA, CDR2 YSLEER. The V end was cut by 4 bases, the J end by 1 base, with 8 bases between. CDR3 size: 13 residues. The CDR3 sequence: CASSRTPSYEQYF. CDR3 bases: TGCGCCAGCAGCCGAACTCCATCCTACGAGCAGTACTTC.

This chain links TRBV4-2 with TRBJ2-7, with 12 bases lining up with TRBD2. This CDR3 contains 14 residues. CDR1 LGHNA and CDR2 YNFKEQ come from the germline V gene. V lost 6 bases to trimming and J lost 4 bases; unmatched junction nucleotides: 4. The CDR3 DNA sequence: TGTGCCAGCAGTGCTGGGACTAGCGGGTACGAGCAGTACTTC. Translating gives CASSAGTSGYEQYF.

The V and J genes are TRBV10-1 and TRBJ2-1; no clear D gene. CDR3 size: 11 residues. Germline CDR1 and CDR2: WNHNN and SYGVQD (reference sequence). V lost 10 bases and J 3 bases, leaving 7 bases between the germline ends. This CDR3 is CATPVYNEQFF. CDR3 nucleotides: TGCGCCACCCCCGTCTACAATGAGCAGTTCTTC.

V and J are TRBV7-9 and TRBJ1-2; D gene unclear. There are 13 residues in the CDR3. V shed 6 bases and J shed 4 bases, with 12 bases lying between them. CDR1 is SEHNR, CDR2 FQNEAQ, per germline (reference sequence). The CDR3 DNA follows: TGTGCCAGCAGTTTACAAGTCAGCTATGGCTACACCTTC. Amino acid sequence: CASSLQVSYGYTF.

The rearrangement links TRBV5-5 to TRBJ2-7, with D perhaps matching TRBD1 (6 bases). The V end was cut by 4 bases, the J end by 5 bases, with 19 bases between. The CDR3 consists of 15 residues. Germline V lookup: CDR1 SGHKS, CDR2 YYEKEE (reference sequence). Here the CDR3 DNA reads TGTGCCAGCAGCCCCGATGTGGGGGACACCAACGAGCAGTACTTC. It encodes CASSPDVGDTNEQYF. The full variable domain, in which reference TRBV5-5 and TRBJ2-7 provide the parts outside the CDR3, is DAGVTQSPTHLIKTRGQQVTLRCSPISGHKSVSWYQQVLGQGPQFIFQYYEKEERGRGNFPDRFSARQFPNYSSELNVNALLLGDSALYLCASSPDVGDTNEQYFGPGTRLTVT.

The chain couples TRBV9 to TRBJ1-1, with 7 bases matching TRBD1. The CDR3 length is 14 residues. Unmatched junction bases numbered 3, after V lost 0 bases and J lost 4 bases. Germline V gives CDR1 SGDLS, CDR2 YYNGEE. The CDR3, as DNA: TGTGCCAGCAGCGTAGGAGGGACAGCCACTGAAGCTTTCTTT. This codes for CASSVGGTATEAFF.

The chain links TRBV28 to TRBJ2-2; D is ambiguous. Germline V gene sequence: CDR1 MDHEN, CDR2 SYDVKM. The CDR3 has 14 amino acids. Trimming pared 8 bases from V and 1 base from J, leaving 11 bases between. DNA of the CDR3: TGTGCCAGCGTCGTTGAGGTGAACACCGGGGAGCTGTTTTTT. It yields the protein CASVVEVNTGELFF.

This clone occurred once. The chain carries TRBV4-2 and TRBJ2-3; D is uncertain. The CDR3 extends over 15 amino acids. Looked up from germline, CDR1 is LGHNA and CDR2 is YNFKEQ. With 0 bases removed from V and 6 bases from J, the gap between germline ends came to 13 bases. DNA of the CDR3: TGTGCCAGCAGCCAAGATGGTGAGGCTGCCGATACGCAGTATTTT. It specifies CASSQDGEAADTQYF.

The CDR3 loop reads CAISEKTSQGLSPAHGREETQYF. The CDR3 nucleotides read TGTGCCATCAGTGAGAAAACGAGCCAGGGTTTGTCGCCGGCCCATGGGAGGGAAGAGACCCAGTACTTC. The chain recombines TRBV10-3 with TRBJ2-5, with TRBD2 matching over 7 bases. V trimming: 2 bases; J trimming: 3 bases; junction bases outside the gene matches: 30. This CDR3 is built from 23 residues. CDR1 is ENHRY, CDR2 SYGVKD, per germline.

This clone was seen a single time. The chain has TRBV5-1 and TRBJ2-2, with TRBD2 as a possible D gene (7 bases). This CDR3 contains 15 residues. Germline loops: CDR1 SGHRS, CDR2 YFSETQ. V lost 4 bases to trimming and J lost 6 bases, with 16 bases between them. In DNA form, the CDR3 reads TGCGCCAGCAGCGCGTGGGGGGGGCGATCCGGGGAGCTGTTTTTT. This sequence encodes CASSAWGGRSGELFF.

The table lists this clone with a few counts. J is TRBJ2-3 and V is TRBV6-6, with 8 bases fitting TRBD1. Trimming at V came to 5 bases and at J to 4 bases, leaving 8 bases not matched to a gene. The CDR3 has 15 residues. Germline V lookup: CDR1 MNHNY, CDR2 SVGAGI (reference sequence). This CDR3 reads CASSTRGQVADTQYF. The CDR3 region has the DNA TGTGCCAGCAGTACGCGGGGACAGGTCGCAGATACGCAGTATTTT.

The rearrangement links TRBV29-1 to TRBJ2-5, with D unclear. The V end lost 5 bases, the J end lost 5 bases, and 15 bases lay between the germline ends. Per germline, CDR1 SQVTM and CDR2 ANQGSEA. The CDR3 has 13 residues. The CDR3 is CSVMIPSVETQYF. CDR3 DNA: TGCAGCGTTATGATCCCAAGCGTCGAGACCCAGTACTTC. The complete variable domain, with remaining parts taken from reference TRBV29-1 and TRBJ2-5, reads SAVISQKPSRDICQRGTSLTIQCQVDSQVTMMFWYRQQPGQSLTLIATANQGSEATYESGFVIDKFPISRPNLTFSTLTVSNMSPEDSSIYLCSVMIPSVETQYFGPGTRLLVL.

The chain employs TRBV25-1 and TRBJ2-5, with a possible D match to TRBD1 (6 bases). Germline V gene sequence: CDR1 MGHDK, CDR2 SYGVNS. The CDR3 spans 15 residues. V was cut by 1 base and J by 5 bases, with 14 bases left in between. Here the CDR3 DNA reads TGTGCCAGCAGTGAATTCCCTAGCCAGGGGGAGACCCAGTACTTC. Its protein product is CASSEFPSQGETQYF.

DNA for the CDR3: TGCGCCAGCAGCTCAAAGAACACCGGGGAGCTGTTTTTT. It encodes CASSSKNTGELFF. The V gene is TRBV5-1, the J gene TRBJ2-2; no clear D gene. The CDR3 runs to 13 residues. CDR1 is SGHRS and CDR2 is YFSETQ in the germline V gene. Trimming took off 3 bases at V and 1 base at J, with 4 bases between the two ends.

There are a few counts of this clone. The chain uses TRBV5-6 and TRBJ1-5; possibly TRBD1 for D (6 bases). Per the germline V gene, CDR1 is SGHDT and CDR2 is YYEEEE. This CDR3 region has 14 residues. Trimming left V 4 bases short and J 1 base short, with 9 bases between. The CDR3 DNA sequence: TGTGCCAGCAGCCTTGGGGGCAGCAATCAGCCCCAGCATTTT. The encoded protein is CASSLGGSNQPQHF.

The chain combines TRBV6-1 with TRBJ2-3, with 13 bases identical to TRBD2. The CDR3 has 16 residues. After removal of 4 bases from V and 1 base from J, the junction contained 2 bases not matched to a gene. Germline CDR1 is MNHNS and CDR2 is SASEGT. CDR3 residues: CASSAGLAGGTDTQYF. The CDR3 DNA is TGTGCCAGCAGTGCTGGACTAGCGGGGGGCACAGATACGCAGTATTTT.

This clone has a single count. This chain connects TRBV5-8 to TRBJ2-1; D uncertain. The germline V gene has CDR1 SGHTS and CDR2 YDEGEE. V was pared by 5 bases and J by 0 bases, with 12 bases between. The CDR3 spans 15 residues. This chain's CDR3 is CASRLTESSYNEQFF. CDR3 DNA sequence: TGTGCCAGCAGACTTACAGAGAGCTCCTACAATGAGCAGTTCTTC.

The chain employs TRBV7-6 and TRBJ2-1; D might be TRBD2 (6 bases). V was trimmed by 3 bases and J by 0 bases, leaving 6 bases between them. CDR3 length: 14 residues. Per the germline V gene, CDR1 is SGHVS and CDR2 is FNYEAQ. CDR3 sequence reads: CASSFGSSYNEQFF. In nucleotides, the CDR3 is TGTGCCAGCAGCTTCGGGAGCTCCTACAATGAGCAGTTCTTC.

The rearrangement uses TRBV9 and TRBJ2-2; 10 bases agree with TRBD2. The CDR3 has 17 residues. With V trimmed by 4 bases and J by 7 bases, 13 bases remained unmatched. The germline gives CDR1 SGDLS, CDR2 YYNGEE. The DNA of the CDR3 is TGTGCCAGCAGCTCCCGCAGGAGCGGGGGGGCCGTCGGGGAGCTGTTTTTT. Encoded protein: CASSSRRSGGAVGELFF.

This sequence joins TRBV30 and TRBJ2-7, with 11 bases matching TRBD1. The CDR3 runs 13 residues. CDR1 is GTSNPN, CDR2 SVGIG, per germline (reference sequence). The J segment lost 3 bases and the V segment lost 5 bases, leaving 3 bases of the junction unmatched. CDR3 DNA: TGTGCCTGGCCGGGACAGGGGGTCTACGAGCAGTACTTC. This codes for CAWPGQGVYEQYF.

DNA of the CDR3: TGTGCCAGCTCACCATCCCGGGACAGGGGCTACGAGCAGTACTTC. It translates to CASSPSRDRGYEQYF. This sequence joins TRBV18 and TRBJ2-7; TRBD1 aligns across 10 bases. CDR1 and CDR2 (germline): KGHSH, LQKENI. The CDR3 consists of 15 residues. Unmatched junction bases numbered 4, after V lost 2 bases and J lost 3 bases.

CDR3 DNA sequence: TGTGCCAGCAGCGTAAACCGGGACAGGGGCTACGAGCAGTACTTC. Translation: CASSVNRDRGYEQYF. This chain uses TRBV7-2 with TRBJ2-7, with 10 bases matching TRBD1. The germline V gene encodes CDR1 SGHTA and CDR2 FQGNSA. The CDR3 runs 15 residues. V lost 5 bases and J lost 3; bases outside the gene matches: 7.

The CDR3 nucleotides are TGTGCCAGCAGTAGGTTCGGGGTGGAGTACCAAGAGACCCAGTACTTC. Encoded protein: CASSRFGVEYQETQYF. V is TRBV28 and J is TRBJ2-5, with D possibly being TRBD2 (5 bases). CDR3 size: 16 residues. Per the germline V gene, CDR1 is MDHEN and CDR2 is SYDVKM. The V gene lost 5 bases and the J gene lost 0 bases, with 16 bases spanning the gap.

This CDR3 reads CASSIVGGVDTQYF. Written as DNA, the CDR3 is TGTGCCAGTAGTATAGTCGGGGGGGTAGATACGCAGTATTTT. The V and J genes are TRBV19 and TRBJ2-3, with 8 bases identical to TRBD2. Germline V lookup: CDR1 LNHDA, CDR2 SQIVND (reference sequence). The junction had 2 bases not matched to a gene; V was cut back by 1 base and J by 5 bases. The CDR3 is 14 residues long.

The V call is TRBV6-4, the J call TRBJ2-1; D perhaps matches TRBD2 (5 bases). This CDR3 has 18 residues. Germline V CDR1 and CDR2: MRHNA, SNTAGT. V lost 8 bases to trimming and J lost 6 bases, with 29 bases between them. CDR3 DNA: TGTGCCAGCCGTCAAGCTGGTATCGGGGAGAGCCTGGGCAATGAGCAGTTCTTC. It is translated as CASRQAGIGESLGNEQFF.

This chain uses TRBV9 with TRBJ1-2, with TRBD1 as a possible D gene (6 bases). The CDR3 runs to 15 residues. Germline V gene data show CDR1 as SGDLS and CDR2 as YYNGEE. Trimming shortened V by 2 bases and J by 4 bases, and 15 bases separated the two germline ends. CDR3 sequence: CASSVSPGGLYGYTF. CDR3 DNA sequence: TGTGCCAGCAGCGTGTCTCCGGGGGGGCTCTATGGCTACACCTTC.

The chain uses TRBV11-2 and TRBJ2-7; D call uncertain. V was cut by 2 bases and J by 7 bases, with 15 bases left in between. The CDR3 is 14 amino acids. CDR1 and CDR2 from the germline V gene are SGHAT and FQNNGV. CDR3 in DNA: TGTGCCAGCAGCTTATTTCCTACACCCGGGGAGCAGTACTTC. Protein sequence: CASSLFPTPGEQYF.

The rearrangement links TRBV27 to TRBJ1-1; a weak D match, TRBD1 (5 bases). Germline CDR1 is MNHEY and CDR2 is SMNVEV (reference sequence). V was pared by 1 base and J by 5 bases, with 11 bases between. CDR3 size: 14 residues. The CDR3 region is CASSLFGGGTEAFF. CDR3 nucleotides: TGTGCCAGCAGTTTATTCGGGGGGGGGACTGAAGCTTTCTTT.